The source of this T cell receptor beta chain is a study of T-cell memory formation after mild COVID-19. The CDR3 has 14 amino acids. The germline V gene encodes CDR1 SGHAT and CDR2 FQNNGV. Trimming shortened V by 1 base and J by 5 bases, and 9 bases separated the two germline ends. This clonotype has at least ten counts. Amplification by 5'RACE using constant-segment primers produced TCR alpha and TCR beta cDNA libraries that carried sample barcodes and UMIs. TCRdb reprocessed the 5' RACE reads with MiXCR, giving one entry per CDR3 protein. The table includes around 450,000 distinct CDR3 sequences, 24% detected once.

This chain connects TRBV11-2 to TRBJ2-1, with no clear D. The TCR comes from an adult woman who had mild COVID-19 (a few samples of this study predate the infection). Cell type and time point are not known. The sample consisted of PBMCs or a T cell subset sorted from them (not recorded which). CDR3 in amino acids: CASSLVSGHNEQFF. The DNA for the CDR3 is TGTGCCAGCAGCTTAGTTTCCGGCCACAATGAGCAGTTCTTC.